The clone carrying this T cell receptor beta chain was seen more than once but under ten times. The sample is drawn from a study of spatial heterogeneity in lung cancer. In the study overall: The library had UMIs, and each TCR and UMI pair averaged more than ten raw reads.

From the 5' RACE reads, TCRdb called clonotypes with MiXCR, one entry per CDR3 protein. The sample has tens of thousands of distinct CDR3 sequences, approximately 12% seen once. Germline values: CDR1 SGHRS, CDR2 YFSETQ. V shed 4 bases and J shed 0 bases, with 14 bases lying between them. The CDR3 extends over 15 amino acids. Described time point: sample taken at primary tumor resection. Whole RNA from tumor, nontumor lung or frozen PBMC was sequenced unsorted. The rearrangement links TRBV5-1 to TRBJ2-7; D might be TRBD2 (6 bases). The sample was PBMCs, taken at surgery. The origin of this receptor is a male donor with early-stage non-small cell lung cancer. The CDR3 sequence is CASSPRDSSSYEQYF. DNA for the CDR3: TGCGCCAGCAGCCCGCGGGACTCAAGCTCCTACGAGCAGTACTTC.